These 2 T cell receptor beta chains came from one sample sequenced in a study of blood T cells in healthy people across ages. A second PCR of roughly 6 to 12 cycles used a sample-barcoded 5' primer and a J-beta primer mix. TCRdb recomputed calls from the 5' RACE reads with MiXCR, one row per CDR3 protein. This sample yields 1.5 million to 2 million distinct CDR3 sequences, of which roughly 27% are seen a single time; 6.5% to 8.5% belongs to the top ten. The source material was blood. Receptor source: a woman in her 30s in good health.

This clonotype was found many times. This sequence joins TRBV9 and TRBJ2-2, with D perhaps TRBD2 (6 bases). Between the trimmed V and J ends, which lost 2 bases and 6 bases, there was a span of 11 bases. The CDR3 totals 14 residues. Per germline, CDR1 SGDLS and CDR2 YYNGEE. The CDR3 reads CASSVGGAAGELFF. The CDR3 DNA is TGTGCCAGCAGCGTGGGCGGGGCGGCCGGGGAGCTGTTTTTT.

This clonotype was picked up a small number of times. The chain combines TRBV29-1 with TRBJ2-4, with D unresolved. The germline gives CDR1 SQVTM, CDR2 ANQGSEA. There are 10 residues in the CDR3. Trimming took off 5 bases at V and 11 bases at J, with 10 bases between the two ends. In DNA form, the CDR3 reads TGCAGCGTTTCAGGAAAATTTCAGTACTTC. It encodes CSVSGKFQYF.